This TCR beta chain was captured by sequencing in a study of Graves' ophthalmopathy and Graves' hyperthyroidism. Having ophthalmopathy, the donors showed moderate-to-severe activity, CAS ≥3 and NOSPECS ≥4, with disease lasting under 3 months. Diagnostic conclusions were grounded in clinical symptoms, serum thyroxine, TRAb, thyroid ultrasound and orbital computed tomography. The authors amplified TCR beta CDR3 regions from RNA transcripts. Following a first-round RT-PCR that used HTBI primers, a second-round multiplex PCR was carried out. Each CDR3 protein is one row after TCRdb ran MiXCR on the multiplex PCR reads. This sample yields hundreds of thousands of distinct CDR3 sequences, of which 13% to 15% are seen a single time; about 10% belongs to the top ten. V lost 4 bases to trimming and J lost 4 bases; unmatched junction nucleotides: 14. There are 17 residues in the CDR3. CDR1 is MDHEN and CDR2 is SYDVKM in the germline V gene.

This clonotype showed up many times. The specimen was blood. This receptor was taken from a woman aged 25 to 39 with Graves' ophthalmopathy. The genes are TRBV28 and TRBJ2-7; TRBD1 matches at 9 bases. The CDR3: CASSSFLTGTGRYEQYF. The CDR3 DNA reads as TGTGCCAGCAGTTCCTTTCTCACCGGGACAGGGAGGTACGAGCAGTACTTC.